The 14 T cell receptor beta chains below all came from one sample that was sequenced in a study of OX40 agonist ivuxolimab in advanced cancers. The method was immunoSEQ multiplex PCR; TCRdb's version includes in-frame clones alone and lacks a portion of them. The sample yields 20,000 to 25,000 clones, 70% to 90% seen once. The material sequenced was CD4+ or CD8+ T cells sorted from blood, taken in a trial of the OX40 agonist ivuxolimab. The receptors come from an adult with an advanced solid tumor such as melanoma, head and neck, liver or kidney cancer.

The chain uses TRBV6-6 and TRBJ1-3; possibly TRBD1 for D (5 bases). The ends were cut back, 6 bases at V and 3 bases at J, with 12 bases in the middle. The CDR3 runs to 14 residues. The germline V gene encodes CDR1 MNHNY and CDR2 SVGAGI (reference sequence). CDR3 region: CASSLVGLGNTIYF. CDR3 bases: TGTGCCAGCAGCCTCGTGGGGCTTGGAAACACCATATATTTT.

The V gene is TRBV18, the J gene TRBJ1-5; D is perhaps TRBD1 (6 bases). Per the germline V gene, CDR1 is KGHSH and CDR2 is LQKENI. Between the trimmed V and J ends, which lost 8 bases and 6 bases, there was a span of 14 bases. The CDR3 is made up of 13 amino acids. The CDR3 nucleotides read TGTGCCAGCCGGGGGGGCGAGGGTCAGCCCCAGCATTTT. Translation gives CASRGGEGQPQHF.

The chain has TRBV11-3 and TRBJ2-7; TRBD1 is a possible D gene (8 bases). There are 15 residues in the CDR3. Trimming shortened V by 5 bases and J by 2 bases, and 16 bases separated the two germline ends. CDR1 is SGHNT, CDR2 YENEEA, per germline. The CDR3 region is CASSPGGTGAYEQYF. CDR3 coding DNA: TGTGCCAGCAGCCCCGGGGGGACAGGTGCCTACGAGCAGTACTTC.

V is TRBV7-9 and J is TRBJ1-2; TRBD1 agrees at 8 bases. The CDR3 loop spans 15 amino acids. CDR1 and CDR2 (germline): SEHNR, FQNEAQ (reference sequence). V shed 5 bases, J shed 5 bases, and the junction held 10 bases outside the gene matches. The CDR3 region has the DNA TGTGCCAGCAGCCTACATGCAGGGGGCCAGTATGGCTACACCTTC. It yields the protein CASSLHAGGQYGYTF.

This clone appeared a single time. J is TRBJ2-5 and V is TRBV25-1; tentatively, D is TRBD1 (6 bases). The germline gives CDR1 MGHDK, CDR2 SYGVNS. This CDR3 is 17 amino acids long. V shed 0 bases and J shed 3 bases, with 17 bases lying between them. The CDR3 loop is CASSEYPDRLGKETQYF. The CDR3 DNA is TGTGCCAGCAGTGAATATCCCGACAGGCTGGGGAAAGAGACCCAGTACTTC.

This sequence joins TRBV4-1 and TRBJ1-6; D remains unclear. This CDR3 contains 15 residues. Trimming stripped 3 bases from V and 9 bases from J, with 15 bases between. Germline loops: CDR1 MGHRA, CDR2 YSYEKL. CDR3 DNA: TGCGCCAGCAGCCAGGCCCTTGGCCTGGTTTCACCCCTCCACTTT. Encoded protein: CASSQALGLVSPLHF.

The chain combines TRBV6-5 with TRBJ2-2; D not resolved. There are 12 residues in the CDR3. Looked up from germline, CDR1 is MNHEY and CDR2 is SVGAGI. Trimming took off 2 bases at V and 4 bases at J, with 2 bases between the two ends. This CDR3 reads CASSYATGELFF. CDR3 sequence (DNA): TGTGCCAGCAGTTACGCCACCGGGGAGCTGTTTTTT.

The rearrangement uses TRBV10-1 and TRBJ2-7; D is unclear. The germline CDR1 and CDR2 sequences are WNHNN and SYGVQD (reference sequence). Trimming stripped 2 bases from V and 6 bases from J, with 8 bases between. This CDR3 has 12 amino acids. The CDR3 loop reads CASSEGTGEQYF. In DNA, the CDR3 is TGCGCCAGCAGTGAGGGTACGGGCGAGCAGTACTTC.

V is TRBV4-2 and J is TRBJ1-6, with 9 bases matching TRBD1. The CDR3 has 16 residues. CDR1 and CDR2 from the germline V gene are LGHNA and YNFKEQ. With 6 bases clipped from V and 7 bases from J, the junction kept 10 bases outside the gene matches. The CDR3 region is CASSAHRGRSNSPLHF. The CDR3 nucleotides are TGTGCCAGCAGTGCTCACAGGGGGCGCTCGAATTCACCCCTCCACTTT.

V and J are TRBV13 and TRBJ1-6; D remains unclear. The CDR3 spans 15 residues. Germline-derived CDR1 and CDR2 are PRHDT and FYEKMQ (reference sequence). The germline V and J ends were trimmed by 4 bases and 7 bases, with 14 bases remaining between them. The CDR3 nucleotides are TGTGCCAGCAGCTCGAGAGTTTTGGGGAATTCACCCCTCCACTTT. Translating gives CASSSRVLGNSPLHF.

This clone was detected only once. V gene TRBV4-2 combines with J gene TRBJ1-2, with a tentative D call TRBD1 (5 bases). Trimming cost V 0 bases and J 5 bases, with 13 bases left between them. CDR1 and CDR2 (germline): LGHNA, YNFKEQ. This CDR3 has 15 residues. CDR3 sequence reads: CASSQDEGAPYGYTF. The CDR3 bases are TGTGCCAGCAGCCAAGACGAAGGGGCCCCATATGGCTACACCTTC.

V usage is TRBV7-3 and J usage is TRBJ2-1, with D uncertain. Per germline, CDR1 SGHTA and CDR2 FQGTGA. This CDR3 is built from 13 residues. Deletions cut 6 bases from V and 7 bases from J, with 13 bases between. The CDR3 is CASSYDINNEQFF. The CDR3 nucleotides read TGTGCCAGCAGTTACGACATTAATAATGAGCAGTTCTTC.

V and J are TRBV27 and TRBJ1-1; D possibly corresponds to TRBD1 (6 bases). Trimming left V 5 bases short and J 0 bases short, with 19 bases between. CDR1 and CDR2 from the germline V gene are MNHEY and SMNVEV (reference sequence). The CDR3 runs to 17 residues. This CDR3 is CASSPTRTVFMNTEAFF. CDR3 DNA: TGTGCCAGCAGTCCTACTAGGACAGTTTTCATGAACACTGAAGCTTTCTTT.

The rearrangement uses TRBV4-3 and TRBJ1-1; D not resolved. Germline CDR1 is LGHNA and CDR2 is YSLEER. Trimming cost V 1 base and J 5 bases, with 8 bases left between them. The CDR3 loop spans 13 amino acids. In nucleotides, the CDR3 is TGCGCCAGCAGCCAAGGCGGGGTTACTGAAGCTTTCTTT. It codes for CASSQGGVTEAFF.